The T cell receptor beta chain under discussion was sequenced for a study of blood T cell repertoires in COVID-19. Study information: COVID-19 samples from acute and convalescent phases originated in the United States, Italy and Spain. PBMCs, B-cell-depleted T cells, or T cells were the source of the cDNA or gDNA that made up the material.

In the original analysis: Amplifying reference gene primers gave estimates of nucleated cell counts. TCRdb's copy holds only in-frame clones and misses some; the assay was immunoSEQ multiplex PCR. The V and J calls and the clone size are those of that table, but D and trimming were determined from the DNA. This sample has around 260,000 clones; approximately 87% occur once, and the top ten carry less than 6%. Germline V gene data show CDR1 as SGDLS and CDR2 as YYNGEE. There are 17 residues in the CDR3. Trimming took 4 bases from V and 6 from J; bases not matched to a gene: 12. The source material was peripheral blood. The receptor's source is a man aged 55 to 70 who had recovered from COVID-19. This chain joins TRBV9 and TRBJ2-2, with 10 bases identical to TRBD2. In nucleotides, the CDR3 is TGTGCCAGCAGCCCCAGGCTAGCGGGAGATTTAGCCGGGGAGCTGTTTTTT. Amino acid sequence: CASSPRLAGDLAGELFF.